The 10 T cell receptor beta chains presented below share a single source sample, sequenced in a study of shared clonotypes between healthy human individuals. TCRdb keeps only in-frame clones here, not all; method: immunoSEQ multiplex PCR. The sample carries about 2.3 million clones, over 90% recorded once. Material: naive CD4+ T cells from PBMCs. Subset specified: CD45RA+ positively selected. Receptors originate from a man aged 18-30 years in good health. Some clones in this sample may be carry-over from other donors' samples.

This chain uses TRBV28 with TRBJ2-5; possibly TRBD1 for D (6 bases). TRBJ2-7 explains the end of the DNA better; the J call may be wrong. The CDR3 runs 12 residues. The V gene's germline CDR1 is MDHEN and CDR2 SYDVKM. As DNA, the CDR3 is TGTGCCAGCACCCGCGCAGGGGTCGAGCAGTACTTC. Translation gives CASTRAGVEQYF.

This chain joins TRBV30 and TRBJ2-2, with D possibly matching TRBD1 (6 bases). The CDR3 length is 15 residues. The V gene lost 2 bases and the J gene lost 4 bases, with 14 bases spanning the gap. In germline, CDR1 is GTSNPN, CDR2 SVGIG (reference sequence). CDR3 protein: CAWSKLGAVTGELFF. The CDR3 nucleotides are TGTGCCTGGAGTAAACTGGGGGCGGTCACCGGGGAGCTGTTTTTT.

V usage is TRBV9 and J usage is TRBJ2-7; D tentatively fits TRBD1 or TRBD2 (5 bases each). The CDR3 is 15 amino acids. Trimming stripped 4 bases from V and 0 bases from J, with 14 bases between. Germline V gene data show CDR1 as SGDLS and CDR2 as YYNGEE. CDR3 in DNA: TGTGCCAGCAGCCGAACCGGGACGGACTCCTACGAGCAGTACTTC. Its protein product is CASSRTGTDSYEQYF.

This sequence joins TRBV5-1 and TRBJ2-5; TRBD1 matches at 7 bases. In germline, CDR1 is SGHRS, CDR2 YFSETQ. CDR3 size: 16 residues. J gave up 2 bases and V 0 bases, and 7 bases lay outside the gene matches. The CDR3: CASSLEGAGGQETQYF. In DNA, the CDR3 is TGCGCCAGCAGCTTGGAAGGTGCAGGGGGACAAGAGACCCAGTACTTC.

The J gene is TRBJ1-4, the V gene TRBV11-1; 9 bases agree with TRBD1. The germline gives CDR1 SGHAT, CDR2 FQDESV (reference sequence). The CDR3 spans 14 residues. The trim removed 5 bases at V and 8 bases at J, leaving 6 bases unmatched. CDR3 sequence reads: CASSPGTGIEKLFF. The CDR3 DNA is TGTGCCAGCAGCCCCGGGACAGGGATCGAAAAACTGTTTTTT.

Comments on this clone: Other DNA sequences in this sample translate to the same CDR3. The J gene is TRBJ1-5, the V gene TRBV7-2; D is uncertain. This CDR3 contains 14 residues. V lost 0 bases and J lost 0, with 3 bases in between. Germline V lookup: CDR1 SGHTA, CDR2 FQGNSA. CDR3 DNA: TGTGCCAGCAGCTTAGCGCCTAGCAATCAGCCCCAGCATTTT. Amino acids: CASSLAPSNQPQHF.

The chain uses TRBV6-5 and TRBJ1-5; TRBD1 might be the D (5 bases). There are 14 residues in the CDR3. Trimming removed 0 bases from V and 6 bases from J, with 9 bases in between. Germline V gene data show CDR1 as MNHEY and CDR2 as SVGAGI. In DNA form, the CDR3 reads TGTGCCAGCAGTTACTCGCAGGGTTTTCAGCCCCAGCATTTT. Encoded protein: CASSYSQGFQPQHF.

J is TRBJ2-5 and V is TRBV2; possible D gene TRBD2, 6 bases. Germline CDR1 SNHLY, CDR2 FYNNEI. The CDR3 has 14 residues. Trimming stripped 7 bases from V and 3 bases from J, with 15 bases between. In DNA, the CDR3 is TGTGCCAGCAAGGTGCGGGGTAGGGAAGAGACCCAGTACTTC. Its protein product is CASKVRGREETQYF.

A remark on this clone: This same CDR3 is encoded by further DNA sequences in the sample. The V and J genes are TRBV11-2 and TRBJ2-7; D is undetermined. Trimming stripped 5 bases from V and 2 bases from J, with 7 bases between. Germline CDR1 SGHAT, CDR2 FQNNGV. The CDR3 runs to 12 residues. The CDR3 nucleotides read TGTGCCAGCAGCCCGGGCCCCTACGAGCAGTACTTC. Translating it yields CASSPGPYEQYF. The entire variable domain, with the rest obtained from reference TRBV11-2 and TRBJ2-7, is as follows: EAGVAQSPRYKIIEKRQSVAFWCNPISGHATLYWYQQILGQGPKLLIQFQNNGVVDDSQLPKDRFSAERLKGVDSTLKIQPAKLEDSAVYLCASSPGPYEQYFGPGTRLTVT.

This clone was counted once. The rearrangement joins TRBV6-1 to TRBJ2-2; no definite D call. CDR3 length equals 14 residues. The ends were cut back, 7 bases at V and 1 base at J, with 10 bases in the middle. The germline CDR1 and CDR2 sequences are MNHNS and SASEGT. The CDR3 reads CASTLARNTGELFF. The DNA of the CDR3 is TGTGCCAGCACGCTTGCCAGGAACACCGGGGAGCTGTTTTTT.